The 28 T cell receptor beta chains listed next were all sequenced from one sample in a study of human T cells and chemical hapten exposure. Documented time point: patch test 1, 2 weeks after DPC sensitization. Treatment indicated: therapeutic diphenylcyclopropenone sensitization with weekly scalp DPC. TCRdb independently ran MiXCR on the RACE reads; one entry per CDR3 protein. The table shows 75,000 to 90,000 distinct CDR3 sequences, with around 10% occurring only once. Source: whole blood, taken in connection with sensitization to the hapten diphenylcyclopropenone (DPC). Receptors originate from a woman in her forties or fifties with alopecia areata. Some clones in this sample may be carry-over from other donors' samples.

A few counts support this clonotype. The chain combines TRBV7-9 with TRBJ1-5; D may be TRBD1 (5 bases). The CDR3 length is 13 residues. V lost 1 base and J lost 5, with 6 bases in between. Germline V lookup: CDR1 SEHNR, CDR2 FQNEAQ (reference sequence). The CDR3, as DNA: TGTGCCAGCAGCTTAGGGGGGTATCAGCCCCAGCATTTT. It specifies CASSLGGYQPQHF.

The table lists this clonotype with a few counts. V usage is TRBV29-1 and J usage is TRBJ1-1, with D possibly matching TRBD1 (5 bases). V was trimmed by 7 bases and J by 1 base, leaving 13 bases between them. The V gene's germline CDR1 is SQVTM and CDR2 ANQGSEA. The CDR3 is 13 amino acids. CDR3 sequence: CSAKGRENTEAFF. DNA of the CDR3: TGCAGCGCTAAGGGACGGGAGAACACTGAAGCTTTCTTT.

This clonotype came up many times. The chain has TRBV20-1 and TRBJ2-3; tentatively, D is TRBD2 (7 bases). This CDR3 comprises 17 residues. CDR1 is DFQATT and CDR2 is SNEGSKA in the germline V gene (reference sequence). V was shortened by 2 bases and J by 2 bases, with 20 bases between the two germline ends. CDR3 nucleotides: TGCAGTGCTAGACCACCGAACGGGGGGCGGTCCACAGATACGCAGTATTTT. Protein sequence: CSARPPNGGRSTDTQYF.

The genes are TRBV29-1 and TRBJ2-3; possibly TRBD2 for D (6 bases). The germline V gene has CDR1 SQVTM and CDR2 ANQGSEA. V dropped 6 bases and J dropped 6 bases, with 10 bases sitting between them. CDR3 length: 11 amino acids. The chain's CDR3 is CSVGSGDTQYF. The CDR3 nucleotides are TGCAGCGTCGGGAGCGGCGATACGCAGTATTTT.

This clonotype was counted only a few times. V is TRBV20-1 and J is TRBJ2-7; tentative D call: TRBD2 (6 bases). This CDR3 has 12 amino acids. Trimming shortened V by 3 bases and J by 2 bases, and 8 bases separated the two germline ends. The V gene's germline CDR1 is DFQATT and CDR2 SNEGSKA (reference sequence). The CDR3 spells CSARAGPYEQYF. In nucleotides, the CDR3 is TGCAGTGCTAGGGCGGGACCCTACGAGCAGTACTTC.

This clonotype was counted a few times. The chain links TRBV14 to TRBJ1-1; unclear D gene. The CDR3 is 13 residues long. V lost 3 bases to trimming and J lost 4 bases, with 9 bases between them. Germline V gene lookup returns CDR1 SGHDN and CDR2 FVKESK. This chain's CDR3 is CASSQGRTTEAFF. In nucleotides, the CDR3 is TGTGCCAGCAGCCAGGGCAGAACCACTGAAGCTTTCTTT.

This clonotype was picked up a small number of times. This chain connects TRBV20-1 to TRBJ2-3, with D tentatively TRBD1 or TRBD2 (7 bases each). This CDR3 is 16 amino acids long. The V and J ends lost 8 bases and 0 bases respectively, with 21 bases between them. Per germline, CDR1 DFQATT and CDR2 SNEGSKA (reference sequence). The CDR3 region is CSTQGGSATSTDTQYF. DNA for the CDR3: TGCAGTACTCAGGGGGGGAGCGCCACTAGCACAGATACGCAGTATTTT.

The rearrangement links TRBV9 to TRBJ2-1, with a possible D match to TRBD1 (6 bases). Germline-derived CDR1 and CDR2 are SGDLS and YYNGEE. Trimming took 3 bases from V and 3 from J, leaving 13 bases between them. This CDR3 region has 15 residues. The chain's CDR3 is CASSARGDYYNEQFF. The CDR3 coding sequence is TGTGCCAGCAGCGCCAGGGGAGATTACTACAATGAGCAGTTCTTC.

This clonotype was counted between two and nine times. The chain carries TRBV19 and TRBJ1-5, with D possibly matching TRBD1 (5 bases). With 4 bases removed from V and 0 bases from J, the gap between germline ends came to 10 bases. Germline V gene data show CDR1 as LNHDA and CDR2 as SQIVND (reference sequence). CDR3 size: 15 residues. The CDR3 coding sequence is TGTGCCAGTAGTACAGACAGACATAGCAATCAGCCCCAGCATTTT. Its protein product is CASSTDRHSNQPQHF.

The genes are TRBV30 and TRBJ1-2; D gene uncertain. Trimming removed 5 bases at V and 1 base at J, with 11 bases between. This CDR3 contains 13 residues. Germline V gives CDR1 GTSNPN, CDR2 SVGIG (reference sequence). This CDR3 reads CAWSSSLNYGYTF. In nucleotides, the CDR3 is TGTGCCTGGTCCAGTAGTCTTAACTATGGCTACACCTTC.

Points on this clonotype: One junction end disagrees with the germline gene, perhaps due to a read error. V is TRBV7-7 and J is TRBJ2-1; 9 positions match TRBD1. The germline V gene encodes CDR1 SSHAT and CDR2 FNYEAQ (reference sequence). The CDR3 sequence is 16 residues long. The CDR3 sequence: CASSLGGTGRYNEQFF. The CDR3 region has the DNA TGTGCTAGCAGCTTAGGCGGGACAGGGCGTTACAATGAGCAGTTCTTC.

The V and J genes are TRBV9 and TRBJ2-1; 10 nucleotides line up with TRBD2. The germline gives CDR1 SGDLS, CDR2 YYNGEE. This CDR3 region has 15 residues. V shed 4 bases and J 7 bases; nucleotides not matched to a gene: 8. The CDR3 loop reads CASSHLAGAGNEQFF. In nucleotides, the CDR3 is TGTGCCAGCAGCCACCTAGCGGGAGCTGGGAATGAGCAGTTCTTC.

This clonotype was seen many times. This rearrangement joins TRBV20-1 to TRBJ1-2, with TRBD1 as a possible D gene (5 bases). The ends were cut back, 0 bases at V and 0 bases at J, with 11 bases in the middle. CDR3 length: 15 residues. The V gene's germline CDR1 is DFQATT and CDR2 SNEGSKA (reference sequence). The CDR3 DNA follows: TGCAGTGCTAGAGACCACGGGGGGGCTAACTATGGCTACACCTTC. Its protein product is CSARDHGGANYGYTF.

This rearrangement joins TRBV18 to TRBJ2-1, with 9 bases fitting TRBD1. The V gene's germline CDR1 is KGHSH and CDR2 LQKENI. The CDR3 length is 15 residues. After removal of 0 bases from V and 9 bases from J, the junction contained 6 bases not matched to a gene. The CDR3 here is CASSPPGTGSVEQFF. CDR3 in DNA: TGTGCCAGCTCACCACCGGGGACAGGGTCTGTTGAGCAGTTCTTC.

At least ten counts were recorded for this clonotype. The chain links TRBV9 to TRBJ1-1; weak D call: TRBD1 (5 bases). The CDR3 length is 14 residues. Trimming pared 4 bases from V and 0 bases from J, leaving 10 bases between. Germline lookup yields CDR1 SGDLS and CDR2 YYNGEE. CDR3 DNA sequence: TGTGCCAGCAGCCCCCTGACAGTGAACACTGAAGCTTTCTTT. Translated: CASSPLTVNTEAFF.

The chain links TRBV7-3 to TRBJ2-1; TRBD2 agrees at 12 bases. The CDR3 length is 16 residues. V shed 4 bases, J shed 8 bases, and the junction held 9 bases outside the gene matches. Germline CDR1 and CDR2: SGHTA and FQGTGA. The CDR3 reads CASSSGTSGFGDEQFF. CDR3 sequence (DNA): TGTGCCAGCAGCTCCGGGACTAGCGGGTTCGGGGATGAGCAGTTCTTC.

This clonotype was seen a handful of times. The chain carries TRBV28 and TRBJ2-7, with unresolved D. There are 17 residues in the CDR3. Trimming removed 5 bases from V and 0 bases from J, with 20 bases in between. Germline V gene sequence: CDR1 MDHEN, CDR2 SYDVKM. The CDR3 nucleotides are TGTGCCAGCAGTCCGCTCCAATGGACGGAGAGCTCCTACGAGCAGTACTTC. Its translation: CASSPLQWTESSYEQYF.

The V call is TRBV7-2, the J call TRBJ2-1; 12 bases are shared with TRBD2. Trimming removed 0 bases from V and 0 bases from J; junction bases left unmatched: 3. The CDR3 has 18 residues. Germline V CDR1 and CDR2: SGHTA, FQGNSA. CDR3 protein: CASSLAGLAGSSYNEQFF. For the CDR3, the DNA is TGTGCCAGCAGCTTAGCCGGACTAGCGGGAAGCTCCTACAATGAGCAGTTCTTC. The variable domain in full, completed from reference TRBV7-2 and TRBJ2-1, reads GAGVSQSPSNKVTEKGKDVELRCDPISGHTALYWYRQSLGQGLEFLIYFQGNSAPDKSGLPSDRFSAERTGGSVSTLTIQRTQQEDSAVYLCASSLAGLAGSSYNEQFFGPGTRLTVL.

This clonotype showed up just a few times. V usage is TRBV20-1 and J usage is TRBJ2-7; the match to TRBD1 covers 8 bases. Germline trimming cut 1 base from V and 11 bases from J; bases unmatched to any gene: 7. Germline CDR1 is DFQATT and CDR2 is SNEGSKA (reference sequence). CDR3 length equals 12 residues. The CDR3: CSARVGDRGKYF. DNA of the CDR3: TGCAGTGCTAGAGTCGGTGACAGGGGAAAGTACTTC.

This clonotype has a handful of counts. The J gene is TRBJ2-3, the V gene TRBV7-2, with 7 bases identical to TRBD2. This CDR3 is 13 amino acids long. Per germline, CDR1 SGHTA and CDR2 FQGNSA. The V segment lost 1 base and the J segment 12 bases; nucleotides outside the gene matches: 7. The CDR3 here is CASSLGASGGQYF. In nucleotides, the CDR3 is TGTGCCAGCAGCTTAGGCGCTAGCGGCGGACAGTATTTT.

This clonotype showed up just a few times. The chain carries TRBV3-1 and TRBJ2-2, with TRBD1 as a possible D gene (7 bases). Trimming left V 5 bases short and J 13 bases short, with 14 bases between. Germline V lookup: CDR1 LGHDT, CDR2 YNNKEL (reference sequence). The CDR3 is made up of 12 amino acids. The CDR3 DNA sequence: TGTGCCAGCAGCGCCGGGGGACAGTGGCTGTTTTTT. Translating it yields CASSAGGQWLFF. The whole variable domain, remainder taken from reference TRBV3-1 and TRBJ2-2, is DTAVSQTPKYLVTQMGNDKSIKCEQNLGHDTMYWYKQDSKKFLKIMFSYNNKELIINETVPNRFSPKSPDKAHLNLHINSLELGDSAVYFCASSAGGQWLFFGEGSRLTVL.

The table lists this clonotype with many counts. The chain is built from TRBV19 and TRBJ2-5, with D possibly being TRBD2 (5 bases). Germline V gives CDR1 LNHDA, CDR2 SQIVND (reference sequence). The CDR3 sequence is 16 residues long. V was clipped by 3 bases and J by 2 bases, with 16 bases between them. CDR3 region: CASSIGNNPSQETQYF. The CDR3 nucleotides are TGTGCCAGTAGTATCGGGAATAACCCTTCACAAGAGACCCAGTACTTC.

This clonotype was seen ten or more times. The chain joins TRBV12-3 or TRBV12-4 to TRBJ1-2, with TRBD1 identical over 9 bases. Trimming at V came to 5 bases and at J to 8 bases, leaving 6 bases not matched to a gene. This CDR3 comprises 13 residues. The CDR3 protein is CASSARTGVGYTF. DNA of the CDR3: TGTGCCAGCAGTGCTAGGACAGGGGTCGGCTACACCTTC.

This clonotype was detected ten times or more. The rearrangement links TRBV9 to TRBJ2-1; no clear D gene. Germline CDR1 SGDLS, CDR2 YYNGEE. Trimming removed 0 bases from V and 9 bases from J, with 10 bases in between. This CDR3 is built from 13 residues. The CDR3 nucleotides are TGTGCCAGCAGCGTAGGGTCCGTCGGTGAGCAGTTCTTC. This codes for CASSVGSVGEQFF.

There are many counts of this clonotype. The chain has TRBV3-1 and TRBJ2-1, with TRBD2 matching 10 bases. Germline CDR1 is LGHDT and CDR2 is YNNKEL (reference sequence). Trimming removed 4 bases from V and 6 bases from J; junction bases left unmatched: 12. The CDR3 spans 17 residues. CDR3 protein: CASSLDSGRPGANEQFF. In DNA, the CDR3 is TGTGCCAGCAGCCTTGATAGCGGGAGGCCCGGCGCCAATGAGCAGTTCTTC.

The V and J genes are TRBV10-3 and TRBJ2-1, with D tentatively TRBD2 (6 bases). This CDR3 comprises 14 residues. V was cut by 10 bases and J by 4 bases, with 17 bases left in between. The germline V gene has CDR1 ENHRY and CDR2 SYGVKD. The chain's CDR3 is CATSPGLDYNEQFF. In nucleotides, the CDR3 is TGTGCCACATCCCCGGGACTCGATTACAATGAGCAGTTCTTC.

CDR3 coding DNA: TGCAGTGCTAGGGACACCCGGACTAGCGGGATACTCCAAGAGACCCAGTACTTC. Amino acids: CSARDTRTSGILQETQYF. V is TRBV20-1 and J is TRBJ2-5; 12 bases fit TRBD2. The CDR3 consists of 18 residues. Trimming cost V 3 bases and J 1 base; bases outside gene matches: 12. Germline CDR1 and CDR2: DFQATT and SNEGSKA (reference sequence).

The sample holds a few counts of this clonotype. The chain couples TRBV11-1 to TRBJ2-7, with D unresolved. The V and J ends lost 3 bases and 3 bases respectively, with 12 bases between them. Germline assignment: CDR1 SGHAT and CDR2 FQDESV (reference sequence). CDR3 size: 14 residues. The CDR3 region is CASSFGFQNYEQYF. Here the CDR3 DNA reads TGTGCCAGCAGCTTTGGGTTCCAAAACTACGAGCAGTACTTC.